The clone carrying this T cell receptor beta chain was observed a handful of times. The data derive from a study of CD8+ T cells in alopecia areata. At the level of the study: A regimen of oral tofacitinib, 5 to 10 mg twice daily, was given to treated patients.

Extracted RNA was reverse transcribed into cDNA, the sequencing template. The data were produced by immunoSEQ multiplex PCR, yet TCRdb's version contains in-frame clones alone and is incomplete. The sample records roughly 180,000 clones, over 55% being singletons. Germline V gene sequence: CDR1 SQVTM, CDR2 ANQGSEA. Between the trimmed V and J ends, which lost 2 bases and 6 bases, there was a span of 14 bases. This CDR3 region has 13 residues. The genes are TRBV29-1 and TRBJ2-7; D unresolved. The source was CD4+ T cells sorted from blood, collected at week 0. The receptor was isolated from a human donor with alopecia areata. For the CDR3, the DNA is TGCAGCGTTGAACGGTTACTCGACACCGAGCAGTACTTC. Amino acid sequence: CSVERLLDTEQYF.